Below are 27 T cell receptor beta chains sequenced from a single sample in a study of T cells in Graves' hyperthyroidism and ophthalmopathy. Researchers took RNA transcripts and amplified the TCR beta CDR3 regions from them. HTBI primers were employed in a first-round RT-PCR of the TCR CDR3. TCRdb re-derived calls from the multiplex PCR reads in MiXCR, one entry per CDR3 protein. Of about 660,000 distinct CDR3 sequences listed, nearly 45% are singletons. Specimen: peripheral blood or thyroid tissue (not recorded which). All receptors derive from an adult man with Graves' disease, either hyperthyroidism or ophthalmopathy (not recorded which).

The chain uses TRBV7-9 and TRBJ1-2, with 8 nucleotides matching TRBD1. Germline V gene sequence: CDR1 SEHNR, CDR2 FQNEAQ (reference sequence). Trimming took 5 bases from V and 5 from J; bases not matched to a gene: 4. The CDR3 covers 13 residues. DNA of the CDR3: TGTGCCAGCAGCAAACAGGGGGGTTATGGCTACACCTTC. This codes for CASSKQGGYGYTF.

The V gene is TRBV7-2, the J gene TRBJ1-6, with D possibly being TRBD1 (6 bases). The ends were cut back, 4 bases at V and 0 bases at J, with 13 bases in the middle. The germline CDR1 and CDR2 sequences are SGHTA and FQGNSA. This CDR3 contains 17 residues. CDR3 in amino acids: CASSSGQPSSYNSPLHF. Here the CDR3 DNA reads TGTGCCAGCAGCTCCGGACAGCCGAGCTCCTATAATTCACCCCTCCACTTT.

V is TRBV11-2 and J is TRBJ2-2; maybe TRBD2 (6 bases). Germline CDR1 reads SGHAT; CDR2 reads FQNNGV. Trimming took off 7 bases at V and 3 bases at J, with 21 bases between the two ends. The CDR3 has 17 amino acids. The CDR3 region has the DNA TGTGCCAGCACCCAACCCCCTCGGAGGGCGGACACCGGGGAGCTGTTTTTT. Translation: CASTQPPRRADTGELFF.

This clonotype was observed a few times. J is TRBJ1-5 and V is TRBV2; D call uncertain. Germline CDR1 is SNHLY and CDR2 is FYNNEI. The CDR3 consists of 13 residues. V dropped 4 bases and J dropped 4 bases, with 8 bases sitting between them. The CDR3 DNA is TGTGCCAGCAGTGTTGCAGTAAATCAGCCCCAGCATTTT. It is translated as CASSVAVNQPQHF.

This clonotype was observed a few times. One junction end disagrees with the germline gene, perhaps due to a read error. The chain uses TRBV7-9 and TRBJ1-4; the D is unclear. The germline gives CDR1 SEHNR, CDR2 FQNEAQ (reference sequence). The CDR3 has 14 amino acids. The CDR3 DNA reads TGCGCCAGCAGCCCCGTAGGGCCGAATGAAAAACTGTTTTTT. It specifies CASSPVGPNEKLFF.

This clonotype was counted between two and nine times. The chain has TRBV20-1 and TRBJ2-7, with 11 bases aligning to TRBD2. Looked up from germline, CDR1 is DFQATT and CDR2 is SNEGSKA (reference sequence). CDR3 length equals 14 residues. Trimming removed 0 bases from V and 5 bases from J; junction bases left unmatched: 3. This CDR3 is CSARDLAGGHEQYF. As DNA, the CDR3 is TGCAGTGCTAGAGATTTAGCGGGAGGGCACGAGCAGTACTTC.

Of note for this clonotype: One end of the junction does not line up with germline, which may come from a read error. The V gene is TRBV20-1, the J gene TRBJ2-7, with 8 bases fitting TRBD1. The CDR3 spans 14 residues. Germline V gene lookup returns CDR1 DFQATT and CDR2 SNEGSKA (reference sequence). This CDR3 reads CSAIRGLGSYGQYF. The DNA for the CDR3 is TGCAGTGCGATCAGGGGGCTGGGCTCCTACGGGCAGTACTTC.

The rearrangement links TRBV2 to TRBJ1-1; no reliable D call. From germline, CDR1 is SNHLY and CDR2 FYNNEI. This CDR3 is 17 amino acids long. The V and J ends lost 5 bases and 0 bases respectively, with 19 bases between them. CDR3 residues: CASSPKKVGGMNTEAFF. The CDR3 DNA reads as TGTGCCAGCAGTCCCAAAAAAGTCGGCGGTATGAACACTGAAGCTTTCTTT.

This clonotype was seen only a few times. The chain combines TRBV5-1 with TRBJ2-7; 7 positions match TRBD1. Germline V lookup: CDR1 SGHRS, CDR2 YFSETQ. The V segment lost 4 bases and the J segment 3 bases; nucleotides outside the gene matches: 10. This CDR3 has 15 residues. CDR3 nucleotides: TGCGCCAGCAGCCCCGCGTCGGGACAGATCTACGAGCAGTACTTC. This gives the protein CASSPASGQIYEQYF.

The V gene is TRBV2, the J gene TRBJ2-7; tentatively, D is TRBD1 or TRBD2 (6 bases each). Germline lookup yields CDR1 SNHLY and CDR2 FYNNEI. The CDR3 extends over 11 amino acids. The V and J ends lost 8 bases and 7 bases respectively, with 12 bases between them. The CDR3 DNA is TGTGCCAGCCGGAGGGACAATGAGCAGTACTTC. Translating gives CASRRDNEQYF. Full variable domain (missing parts from reference TRBV2 and TRBJ2-7): EPEVTQTPSHQVTQMGQEVILRCVPISNHLYFYWYRQILGQKVEFLVSFYNNEISEKSEIFDDQFSVERPDGSNFTLKIRSTKLEDSAMYFCASRRDNEQYFGPGTRLTVT.

J is TRBJ1-1 and V is TRBV5-1; D is possibly TRBD1 (6 bases). Trimming removed 1 base at V and 5 bases at J, with 12 bases between. CDR3 length: 14 amino acids. Germline CDR1 reads SGHRS; CDR2 reads YFSETQ. CDR3 sequence: CASSLWEGGTEAFF. CDR3 in DNA: TGCGCCAGCAGCTTGTGGGAAGGGGGAACTGAAGCTTTCTTT.

Ten or more counts support this clonotype. The chain couples TRBV15 to TRBJ1-1; 9 bases map to TRBD1. Trimming at V came to 4 bases and at J to 1 base, leaving 4 bases not matched to a gene. The CDR3 length is 15 residues. Germline assignment: CDR1 LNHNV and CDR2 YYDKDF (reference sequence). CDR3 residues: CATSTTGGTNTEAFF. The CDR3 nucleotides read TGTGCCACCAGCACGACAGGGGGAACGAACACTGAAGCTTTCTTT.

This clonotype has just one count. The gene calls are TRBV7-2 and TRBJ2-7; D is unresolved. V was cut by 7 bases and J by 9 bases, with 4 bases left in between. The germline V gene has CDR1 SGHTA and CDR2 FQGNSA. This CDR3 comprises 8 residues. This CDR3 is CASTGQYF. CDR3 DNA: TGTGCCAGCACAGGGCAGTACTTC.

This clonotype was found many times. The J gene is TRBJ1-1, the V gene TRBV28; the D gene is possibly TRBD1 (5 bases). V lost 6 bases and J 8 bases, leaving 10 bases between the germline ends. Per germline, CDR1 MDHEN and CDR2 SYDVKM. CDR3 length: 11 amino acids. The CDR3 DNA reads as TGTGCCAGCAGAACCGACAGCGAAGCTTTCTTT. It encodes CASRTDSEAFF.

The DNA for the CDR3 is TGTGCCAGCAGTTACCGGGGACGGGTGAACGAGCAGTACTTC. Translated: CASSYRGRVNEQYF. The gene calls are TRBV6-5 and TRBJ2-7; D possibly uses TRBD1 or TRBD2 (5 bases each). The V end was cut by 2 bases, the J end by 5 bases, with 13 bases between. Germline V CDR1 and CDR2: MNHEY, SVGAGI. CDR3 length equals 14 residues.

The chain couples TRBV7-9 to TRBJ2-5; the match to TRBD1 covers 7 bases. CDR1 is SEHNR, CDR2 FQNEAQ, per germline (reference sequence). Trimming at V came to 4 bases and at J to 5 bases, leaving 10 bases not matched to a gene. The CDR3 spans 15 residues. The CDR3 DNA follows: TGTGCCAGCAGCTCGCACGACCTACAGGGGGAGACCCAGTACTTC. Translated, it gives CASSSHDLQGETQYF.

This clonotype appeared many times. The V and J genes are TRBV10-2 and TRBJ1-5; D unclear. Trimming took off 0 bases at V and 0 bases at J, with 6 bases between the two ends. CDR1 and CDR2 (germline): WSHSY, SAAADI. The CDR3 totals 15 residues. CDR3 amino acids: CASSESSPSNQPQHF. CDR3 coding DNA: TGCGCCAGCAGTGAGTCGAGCCCTAGCAATCAGCCCCAGCATTTT.

The table lists this clonotype with a few counts. The V gene is TRBV6-2 or TRBV6-3, the J gene TRBJ2-5; D is undetermined. This CDR3 has 14 amino acids. V shed 2 bases and J shed 1 base, with 8 bases lying between them. CDR1 MNHEY and CDR2 SVGEGT come from the germline V gene. The CDR3 protein is CASSYGAGQETQYF. CDR3 nucleotide sequence: TGTGCCAGCAGTTACGGAGCAGGCCAAGAGACCCAGTACTTC.

The chain has TRBV12-3 or TRBV12-4 and TRBJ1-5; weak D call: TRBD1 (6 bases). V lost 3 bases to trimming and J lost 8 bases, with 11 bases between them. This CDR3 has 13 amino acids. The CDR3 spells CASSFGGLKPQHF. CDR3 in DNA: TGTGCCAGCAGTTTCGGGGGGCTCAAGCCCCAGCATTTT.

This chain uses TRBV9 with TRBJ2-6; the D is unclear. Germline loops: CDR1 SGDLS, CDR2 YYNGEE. The CDR3 totals 16 residues. Trimming took 0 bases from V and 0 from J, leaving 7 bases between them. The CDR3 coding sequence is TGTGCCAGCAGCGTAGGATTGAACTCTGGGGCCAACGTCCTGACTTTC. Translated: CASSVGLNSGANVLTF.

This clonotype occurred a few times. This chain links TRBV7-9 with TRBJ1-1; TRBD1 is a possible D gene (6 bases). V lost 3 bases and J lost 3, with 8 bases in between. The CDR3 spans 13 residues. The germline V gene has CDR1 SEHNR and CDR2 FQNEAQ (reference sequence). Here the CDR3 reads CASSFEGDTEAFF. As DNA, the CDR3 is TGTGCCAGCAGCTTCGAGGGGGACACTGAAGCTTTCTTT.

The rearrangement uses TRBV6-1 and TRBJ1-5, with D perhaps matching TRBD1 (6 bases). The V and J ends lost 8 bases and 0 bases respectively, with 11 bases between them. Germline V gene lookup returns CDR1 MNHNS and CDR2 SASEGT. The length of the CDR3 is 14 residues. In nucleotides, the CDR3 is TGTGCCAGCGGACAGTCGAATAGCAATCAGCCCCAGCATTTT. Protein: CASGQSNSNQPQHF.

This clonotype was found many times. The chain uses TRBV10-3 and TRBJ1-2; possible D gene TRBD1, 5 bases. This CDR3 has 12 residues. The germline gives CDR1 ENHRY, CDR2 SYGVKD. Between the trimmed V and J ends, which lost 4 bases and 6 bases, there was a span of 9 bases. The chain's CDR3 is CAISGGDNGYTF. CDR3 DNA sequence: TGTGCCATCAGTGGGGGGGATAATGGCTACACCTTC.

This chain uses TRBV7-8 with TRBJ2-5, with TRBD2 matching over 7 bases. The CDR3 length is 17 residues. Trimming cost V 4 bases and J 0 bases; bases outside gene matches: 11. Germline CDR1 is SGHVS and CDR2 is FQNEAQ. The chain's CDR3 is CASSSRKVLADQETQYF. The CDR3 coding sequence is TGTGCCAGCAGCTCCCGGAAAGTTCTAGCGGACCAAGAGACCCAGTACTTC. Drawing the rest from reference TRBV7-8 and TRBJ2-5, the complete variable domain is GAGVSQSPRYKVAKRGQDVALRCDPISGHVSLFWYQQALGQGPEFLTYFQNEAQLDKSGLPSDRFFAERPEGSVSTLKIQRTQQEDSAVYLCASSSRKVLADQETQYFGPGTRLLVL.

This clonotype was counted a few times. The chain is built from TRBV25-1 and TRBJ1-6; weak D call: TRBD1 (6 bases). Germline V lookup: CDR1 MGHDK, CDR2 SYGVNS. V lost 6 bases, J lost 8 bases, and 11 bases lay in between. The CDR3 has 13 amino acids. For the CDR3, the DNA is TGTGCCAGCAGCACGGACAGTTATTCACCCCTCCACTTT. As protein: CASSTDSYSPLHF.

The chain is built from TRBV24-1 and TRBJ1-2, with TRBD1 matching over 8 bases. V gave up 8 bases and J gave up 5 bases; unmatched junction bases: 9. The CDR3 length is 14 residues. Germline lookup yields CDR1 KGHDR and CDR2 SFDVKD. As DNA, the CDR3 is TGTGCCACCATAACCGGGACAGGTCGATATGGCTACACCTTC. Translation: CATITGTGRYGYTF.

The chain is built from TRBV29-1 and TRBJ1-2; 8 nucleotides match TRBD1. Per the germline V gene, CDR1 is SQVTM and CDR2 is ANQGSEA. V lost 6 bases and J lost 13; bases outside the gene matches: 16. This CDR3 comprises 13 residues. Written as DNA, the CDR3 is TGCAGCGTGCCTGGAGTCCGGCAGGGGGCCTGCACCTTC. It translates to CSVPGVRQGACTF.